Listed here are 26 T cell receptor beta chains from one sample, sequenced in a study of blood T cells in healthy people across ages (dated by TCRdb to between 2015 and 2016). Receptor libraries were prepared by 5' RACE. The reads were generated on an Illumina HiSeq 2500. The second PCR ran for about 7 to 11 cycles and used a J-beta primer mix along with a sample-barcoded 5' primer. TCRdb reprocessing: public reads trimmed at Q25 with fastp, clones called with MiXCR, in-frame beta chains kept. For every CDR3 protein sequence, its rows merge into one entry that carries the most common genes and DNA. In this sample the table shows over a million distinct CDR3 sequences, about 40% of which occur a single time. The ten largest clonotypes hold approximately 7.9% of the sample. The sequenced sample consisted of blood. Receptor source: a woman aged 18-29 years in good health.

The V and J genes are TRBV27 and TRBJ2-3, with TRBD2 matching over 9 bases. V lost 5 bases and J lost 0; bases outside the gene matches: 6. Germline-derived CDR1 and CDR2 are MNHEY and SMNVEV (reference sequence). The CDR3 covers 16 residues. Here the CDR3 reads CASSPGLARSTDTQYF. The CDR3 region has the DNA TGTGCCAGCAGTCCCGGACTAGCGCGTAGCACAGATACGCAGTATTTT.

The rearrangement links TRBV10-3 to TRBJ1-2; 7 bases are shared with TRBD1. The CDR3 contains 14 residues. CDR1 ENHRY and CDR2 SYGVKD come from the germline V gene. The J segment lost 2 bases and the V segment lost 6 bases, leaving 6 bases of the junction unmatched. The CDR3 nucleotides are TGTGCCATCAGAAGACAGGGACTCAACTATGGCTACACCTTC. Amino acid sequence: CAIRRQGLNYGYTF.

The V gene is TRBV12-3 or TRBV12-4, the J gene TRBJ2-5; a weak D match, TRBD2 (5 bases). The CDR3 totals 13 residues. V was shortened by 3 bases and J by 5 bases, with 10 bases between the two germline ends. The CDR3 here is CASSLGSDETQYF. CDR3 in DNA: TGTGCCAGCAGTTTGGGTAGCGATGAGACCCAGTACTTC.

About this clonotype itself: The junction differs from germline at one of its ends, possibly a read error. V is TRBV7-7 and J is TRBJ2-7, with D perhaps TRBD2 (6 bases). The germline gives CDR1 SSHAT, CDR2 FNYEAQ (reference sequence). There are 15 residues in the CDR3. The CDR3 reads CASSLLGTPGDEQYF. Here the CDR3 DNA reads TGTGCTAGCAGCTTATTGGGGACCCCGGGGGACGAGCAGTACTTC.

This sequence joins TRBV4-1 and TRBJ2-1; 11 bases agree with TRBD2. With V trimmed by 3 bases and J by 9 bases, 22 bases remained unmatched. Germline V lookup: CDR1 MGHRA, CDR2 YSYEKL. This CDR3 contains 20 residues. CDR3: CASSQEGLAERVQTLGEQFF. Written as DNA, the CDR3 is TGCGCCAGCAGCCAGGAGGGACTAGCGGAACGAGTCCAAACCCTCGGTGAGCAGTTCTTC.

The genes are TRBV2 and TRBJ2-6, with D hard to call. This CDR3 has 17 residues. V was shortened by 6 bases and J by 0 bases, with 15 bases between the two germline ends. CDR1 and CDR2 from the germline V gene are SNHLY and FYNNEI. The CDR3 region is CASRERFLRSGANVLTF. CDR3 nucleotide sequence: TGTGCCAGCAGGGAGCGATTCCTTCGCTCTGGGGCCAACGTCCTGACTTTC.

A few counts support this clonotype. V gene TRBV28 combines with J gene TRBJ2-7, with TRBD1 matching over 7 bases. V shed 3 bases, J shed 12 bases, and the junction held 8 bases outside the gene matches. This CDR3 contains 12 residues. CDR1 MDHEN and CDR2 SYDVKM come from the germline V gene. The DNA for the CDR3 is TGTGCCAGCAGTTTGAATGGGAGACAGGGGTACTTC. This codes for CASSLNGRQGYF.

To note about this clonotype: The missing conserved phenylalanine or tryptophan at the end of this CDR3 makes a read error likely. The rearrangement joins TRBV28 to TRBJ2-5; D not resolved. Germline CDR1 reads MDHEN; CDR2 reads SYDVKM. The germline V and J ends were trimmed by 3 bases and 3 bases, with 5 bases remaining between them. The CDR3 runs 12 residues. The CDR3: CASSLLEETQYL. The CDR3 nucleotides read TGTGCCAGCAGTTTGCTAGAAGAGACCCAGTACTTG.

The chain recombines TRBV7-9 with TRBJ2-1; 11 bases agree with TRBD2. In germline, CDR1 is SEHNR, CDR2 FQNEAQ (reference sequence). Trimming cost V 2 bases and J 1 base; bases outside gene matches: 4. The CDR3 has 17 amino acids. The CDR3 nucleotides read TGTGCCAGCAGCTTACTAGCGGGGGGCCCTTCCTACAATGAGCAGTTCTTC. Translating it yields CASSLLAGGPSYNEQFF.

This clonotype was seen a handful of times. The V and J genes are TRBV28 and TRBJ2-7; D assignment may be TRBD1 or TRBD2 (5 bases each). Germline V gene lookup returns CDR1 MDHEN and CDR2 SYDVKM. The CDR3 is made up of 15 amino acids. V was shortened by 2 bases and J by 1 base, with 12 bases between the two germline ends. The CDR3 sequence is CASSLTGTQSYEQYF. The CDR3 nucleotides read TGTGCCAGCAGTTTAACGGGGACCCAGTCCTACGAGCAGTACTTC.

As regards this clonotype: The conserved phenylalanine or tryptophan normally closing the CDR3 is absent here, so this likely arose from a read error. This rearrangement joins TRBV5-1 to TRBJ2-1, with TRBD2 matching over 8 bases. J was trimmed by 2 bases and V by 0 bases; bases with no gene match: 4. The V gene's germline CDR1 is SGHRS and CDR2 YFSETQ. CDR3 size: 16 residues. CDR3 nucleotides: TGCGCCAGCAGCTTGGGTAATAGCGGGACCTACAATGAGCAGTTCTTA. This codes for CASSLGNSGTYNEQFL.

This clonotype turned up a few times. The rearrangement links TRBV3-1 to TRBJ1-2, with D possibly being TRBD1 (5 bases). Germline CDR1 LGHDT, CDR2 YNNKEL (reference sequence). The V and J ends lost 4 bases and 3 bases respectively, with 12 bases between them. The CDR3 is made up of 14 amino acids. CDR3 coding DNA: TGTGCCAGCAGCCCGCACGGGACGGACTATGGCTACACCTTC. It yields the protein CASSPHGTDYGYTF.

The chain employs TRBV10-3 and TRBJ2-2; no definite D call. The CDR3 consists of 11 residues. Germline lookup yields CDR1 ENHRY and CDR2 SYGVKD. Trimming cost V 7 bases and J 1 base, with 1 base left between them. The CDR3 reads CAIKNTGELFF. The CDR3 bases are TGTGCCATCAAGAACACCGGGGAGCTGTTTTTT.

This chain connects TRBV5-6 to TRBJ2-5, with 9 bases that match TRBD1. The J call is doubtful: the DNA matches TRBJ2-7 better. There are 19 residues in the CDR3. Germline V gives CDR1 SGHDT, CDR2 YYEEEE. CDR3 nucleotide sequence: TGTGCCAGCAGCTTGGCCTTAGGGACAGGGAGCCTTAAATCTTTCGAGCAGTACTTC. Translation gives CASSLALGTGSLKSFEQYF.

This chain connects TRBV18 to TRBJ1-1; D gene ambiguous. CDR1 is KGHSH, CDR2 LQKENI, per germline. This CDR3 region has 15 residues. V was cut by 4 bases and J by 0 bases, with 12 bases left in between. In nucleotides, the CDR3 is TGTGCCAGCTCACAAATGGCATTAATGAACACTGAAGCTTTCTTT. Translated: CASSQMALMNTEAFF.

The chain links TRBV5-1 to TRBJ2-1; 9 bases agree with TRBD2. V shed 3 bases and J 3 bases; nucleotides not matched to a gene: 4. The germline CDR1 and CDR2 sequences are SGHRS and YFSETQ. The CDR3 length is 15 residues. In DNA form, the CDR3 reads TGCGCCAGCAGCTCGTCTAGCGGGGACTACAATGAGCAGTTCTTC. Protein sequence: CASSSSSGDYNEQFF.

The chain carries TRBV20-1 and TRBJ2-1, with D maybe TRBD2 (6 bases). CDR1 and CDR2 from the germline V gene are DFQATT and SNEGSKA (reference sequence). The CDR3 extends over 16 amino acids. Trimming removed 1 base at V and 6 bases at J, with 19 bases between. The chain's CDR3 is CSARGTTDPPGNEQFF. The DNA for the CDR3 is TGCAGTGCTAGAGGGACTACCGACCCCCCGGGCAATGAGCAGTTCTTC.

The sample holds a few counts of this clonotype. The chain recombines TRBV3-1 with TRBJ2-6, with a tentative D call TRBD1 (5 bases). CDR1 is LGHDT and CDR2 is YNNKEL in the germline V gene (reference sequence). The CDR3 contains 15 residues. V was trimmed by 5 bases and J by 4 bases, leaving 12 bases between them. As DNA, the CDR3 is TGTGCCAGCAGCAAAACAGGCCTGGGGGCCAACGTCCTGACTTTC. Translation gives CASSKTGLGANVLTF.

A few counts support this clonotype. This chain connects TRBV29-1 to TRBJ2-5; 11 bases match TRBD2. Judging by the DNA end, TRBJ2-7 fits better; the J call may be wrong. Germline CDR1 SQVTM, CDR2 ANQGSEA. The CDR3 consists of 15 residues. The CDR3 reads CSVAVMLAGGDEQYF. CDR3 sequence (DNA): TGCAGCGTTGCAGTTATGCTAGCGGGAGGAGACGAGCAGTACTTC.

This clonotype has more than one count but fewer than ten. The CDR3 region is CAISESHPGLVGYEQYF. The CDR3 DNA sequence: TGTGCCATCAGTGAGTCCCATCCGGGACTAGTCGGCTACGAGCAGTACTTC. This sequence joins TRBV10-3 and TRBJ2-7; 8 bases are a match to TRBD2. Trimming removed 0 bases from V and 3 bases from J; junction bases left unmatched: 10. The V gene's germline CDR1 is ENHRY and CDR2 SYGVKD. The CDR3 contains 17 residues.

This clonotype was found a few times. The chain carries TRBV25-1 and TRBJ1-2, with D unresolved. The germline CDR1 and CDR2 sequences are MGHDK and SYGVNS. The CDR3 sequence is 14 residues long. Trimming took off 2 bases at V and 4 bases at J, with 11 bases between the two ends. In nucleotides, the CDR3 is TGTGCCAGCAGTGAAGGCCACAGCTCCTATGGCTACACCTTC. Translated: CASSEGHSSYGYTF.

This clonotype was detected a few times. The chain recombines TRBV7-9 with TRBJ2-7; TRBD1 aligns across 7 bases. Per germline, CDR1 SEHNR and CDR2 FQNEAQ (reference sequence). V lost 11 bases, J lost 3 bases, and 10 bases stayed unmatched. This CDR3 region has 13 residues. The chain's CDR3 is CAVTGASLYEQYF. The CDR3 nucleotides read TGTGCCGTTACAGGGGCATCCCTCTACGAGCAGTACTTC.

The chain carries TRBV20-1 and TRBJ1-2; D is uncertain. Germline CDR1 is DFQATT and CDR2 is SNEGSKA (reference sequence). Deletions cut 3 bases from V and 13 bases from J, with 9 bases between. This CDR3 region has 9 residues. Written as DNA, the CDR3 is TGCAGTGCTAGGGAGGGTACCACCTTC. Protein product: CSAREGTTF.

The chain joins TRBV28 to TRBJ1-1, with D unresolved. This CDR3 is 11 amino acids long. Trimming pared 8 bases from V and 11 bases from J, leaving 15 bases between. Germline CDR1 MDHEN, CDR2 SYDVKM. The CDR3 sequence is CASRGRYGAFF. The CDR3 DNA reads TGTGCCAGCCGAGGGAGGTATGGCGCTTTCTTT.

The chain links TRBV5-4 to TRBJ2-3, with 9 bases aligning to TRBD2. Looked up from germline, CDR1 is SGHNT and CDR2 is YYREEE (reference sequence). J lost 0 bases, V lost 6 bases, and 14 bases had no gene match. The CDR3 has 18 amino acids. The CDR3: CASTGQTSGRSSTDTQYF. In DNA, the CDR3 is TGTGCCAGCACAGGCCAGACTAGCGGCCGATCTAGCACAGATACGCAGTATTTT.

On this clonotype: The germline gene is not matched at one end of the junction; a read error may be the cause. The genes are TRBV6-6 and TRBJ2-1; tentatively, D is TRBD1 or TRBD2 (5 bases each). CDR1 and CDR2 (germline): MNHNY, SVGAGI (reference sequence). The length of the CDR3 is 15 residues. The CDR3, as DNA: TGTGCCAGCAGTTACTCGGCCGGGACCTACAGTGAGCAGTTCTTC. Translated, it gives CASSYSAGTYSEQFF.